One and the same sample provided the 25 T cell receptor beta chains below, sequenced in a study of CD8 T cells in ankylosing spondylitis. TCRdb itself ran the 5' RACE reads through MiXCR, one entry per CDR3 protein. The sample includes some 840,000 distinct CDR3 sequences, 12% seen only once; the top ten take 0.45% to 0.6%. These receptors' antigens are unknown. Study-wide points: Within ankylosing spondylitis blood, a TCR beta motif made up of roughly eight highly homologous variants appeared to be characteristic.

The sequencing sample was made of blood, either unsorted or a sorted T cell fraction (not recorded which). The receptors derive from a male donor with ankylosing spondylitis.

The rearrangement links TRBV20-1 to TRBJ2-3, with TRBD2 identical over 8 bases. The CDR3 spans 12 residues. Unmatched junction bases numbered 1, after V lost 5 bases and J lost 3 bases. Germline CDR1 and CDR2: DFQATT and SNEGSKA (reference sequence). CDR3 coding DNA: TGCAGTGCTCAGCGGGGGACAGATACGCAGTATTTT. Translating it yields CSAQRGTDTQYF.

This clonotype showed up just a few times. The chain carries TRBV10-3 and TRBJ2-3; 8 bases fit TRBD1. Trimming took 8 bases from V and 5 from J; bases not matched to a gene: 6. The germline V gene encodes CDR1 ENHRY and CDR2 SYGVKD. The CDR3 runs to 13 residues. The CDR3 protein is CAISGQEGDTQYF. For the CDR3, the DNA is TGTGCCATCTCGGGACAGGAAGGAGATACGCAGTATTTT.

In its sample, this clonotype was seen a few times. V usage is TRBV5-5 and J usage is TRBJ2-5; perhaps TRBD1 as D (6 bases). CDR3 length: 12 residues. CDR1 is SGHKS, CDR2 YYEKEE, per germline (reference sequence). V was pared by 2 bases and J by 8 bases, with 10 bases between. The CDR3 bases are TGTGCCAGCAGCTTAGACAGGAGAACCCAGTACTTC. It translates to CASSLDRRTQYF.

CDR3 bases: TGTGCCAGCAGCTTAGAGGCTGGCATGTATAGCAATCAGCCCCAGCATTTT. It codes for CASSLEAGMYSNQPQHF. The gene calls are TRBV11-2 and TRBJ1-5; no clear D. CDR3 length equals 17 residues. CDR1 SGHAT and CDR2 FQNNGV come from the germline V gene. Trimming pared 0 bases from V and 0 bases from J, leaving 12 bases between.

This clonotype has a handful of counts. The chain combines TRBV15 with TRBJ2-5; unclear D gene. CDR1 LNHNV and CDR2 YYDKDF come from the germline V gene (reference sequence). V shed 5 bases and J shed 3 bases, with 10 bases lying between them. The CDR3 is 13 residues long. In DNA, the CDR3 is TGTGCCACCAGCGGCGACTCCAAAGAGACCCAGTACTTC. It encodes CATSGDSKETQYF.

This clonotype showed up many times. The chain is built from TRBV7-2 and TRBJ1-1; D is ambiguous. CDR1 is SGHTA, CDR2 FQGNSA, per germline. Trimming took off 1 base at V and 1 base at J, with 10 bases between the two ends. The CDR3 length is 15 residues. The CDR3 loop reads CASSLVLKGNTEAFF. The CDR3 DNA sequence: TGTGCCAGCAGCTTAGTCCTGAAGGGGAACACTGAAGCTTTCTTT.

This rearrangement joins TRBV5-1 to TRBJ2-3, with D possibly TRBD2 on 6 matching bases. V was shortened by 0 bases and J by 8 bases, with 10 bases between the two germline ends. The germline CDR1 and CDR2 sequences are SGHRS and YFSETQ. The CDR3 contains 13 residues. The CDR3 coding sequence is TGCGCCAGCAGCTTGGTGGGGCGGGGTACGCAGTATTTT. Amino acid sequence: CASSLVGRGTQYF.

In this sample, this clonotype turned up many times. The V and J genes are TRBV18 and TRBJ2-1; 14 bases align to TRBD2. The CDR3 runs to 17 residues. The ends lost 3 bases at V and 4 bases at J; junction bases unmatched: 5. Germline V CDR1 and CDR2: KGHSH, LQKENI. CDR3 region: CASSPGLAGVGYNEQFF. CDR3 DNA: TGTGCCAGCTCACCGGGACTAGCGGGAGTAGGGTACAATGAGCAGTTCTTC.

This clonotype was seen repeatedly, ten times or more. The chain employs TRBV20-1 and TRBJ1-5, with D hard to call. This CDR3 is 13 amino acids long. Trimming took off 3 bases at V and 7 bases at J, with 13 bases between the two ends. Germline loops: CDR1 DFQATT, CDR2 SNEGSKA (reference sequence). The CDR3: CSARYDLGQPQHF. The CDR3 region has the DNA TGCAGTGCTAGGTACGATCTTGGGCAGCCCCAGCATTTT.

This clonotype was seen only a few times. V and J are TRBV20-1 and TRBJ1-2; TRBD1 might be the D (6 bases). There are 14 residues in the CDR3. Germline CDR1 DFQATT, CDR2 SNEGSKA (reference sequence). The ends were cut back, 5 bases at V and 4 bases at J, with 17 bases in the middle. In DNA, the CDR3 is TGCAGTGCTGGGGGGGGCAGGGCCGGCTATGGCTACACCTTC. It yields the protein CSAGGGRAGYGYTF.

This clonotype was counted a few times. The CDR3 region has the DNA TGTGCCAGCAGTTACACCCTTGCGGAGGCAGATACGCAGTATTTT. Translating it yields CASSYTLAEADTQYF. The chain combines TRBV6-2 or TRBV6-3 with TRBJ2-3; perhaps TRBD2 as D (5 bases). CDR1 MNHEY and CDR2 SVGEGT come from the germline V gene. This CDR3 region has 15 residues. Trimming took 2 bases from V and 4 from J, leaving 13 bases between them.

In this sample, this clonotype turned up many times. The gene calls are TRBV20-1 and TRBJ2-3; 7 nucleotides agree with TRBD2. This CDR3 is built from 14 residues. V dropped 6 bases and J dropped 2; count of bases not matched to a gene: 8. Looked up from germline, CDR1 is DFQATT and CDR2 is SNEGSKA (reference sequence). CDR3 in DNA: TGCAGTGCCACCCTGGCGGGGGACACAGATACGCAGTATTTT. The encoded protein is CSATLAGDTDTQYF.

Only a few counts were recorded for this clonotype. The V call is TRBV6-1, the J call TRBJ1-3; tentative D call: TRBD1 (5 bases). V was cut by 10 bases and J by 0 bases, with 16 bases left in between. The CDR3 loop spans 15 amino acids. CDR1 is MNHNS, CDR2 SASEGT, per germline. This CDR3 reads CATRPGTSSGNTIYF. The CDR3 DNA sequence: TGTGCCACCAGGCCAGGGACGAGCTCTGGAAACACCATATATTTT.

This clonotype has only a few counts. The chain carries TRBV18 and TRBJ2-1; no clear D. Germline loops: CDR1 KGHSH, CDR2 LQKENI. The CDR3 sequence is 14 residues long. V dropped 3 bases and J dropped 12 bases, with 18 bases sitting between them. The CDR3 region has the DNA TGTGCCAGCTCACCCGACCCGGATTCGATCGGGCAGTTCTTC. This translates into CASSPDPDSIGQFF.

The rearrangement uses TRBV4-3 and TRBJ2-5; D is unclear. CDR1 and CDR2 from the germline V gene are LGHNA and YSLEER. This CDR3 is 15 amino acids long. Trimming removed 3 bases from V and 5 bases from J, with 16 bases in between. This CDR3 reads CASSQFPPPGETQYF. Written as DNA, the CDR3 is TGCGCCAGCAGCCAGTTTCCGCCGCCTGGGGAGACCCAGTACTTC.

A few counts support this clonotype. The genes are TRBV10-2 and TRBJ2-7; 9 nucleotides align to TRBD1. This CDR3 spans 15 amino acids. V was clipped by 6 bases and J by 2 bases; unmatched bases: 8. Germline CDR1 and CDR2: WSHSY and SAAADI. The CDR3 DNA reads TGCGCCAGCAGGGAAACCGGGACAGGGCCCTACGAGCAGTACTTC. It encodes CASRETGTGPYEQYF.

A few counts support this clonotype. This chain connects TRBV5-6 to TRBJ1-1; D unresolved. CDR1 and CDR2 (germline): SGHDT, YYEEEE. The CDR3 is 8 amino acids. CDR3 sequence (DNA): TGTGTGAACACTGAAGCTTTCTTT. Amino acid sequence: CVNTEAFF.

This clonotype was counted between two and nine times. The gene calls are TRBV20-1 and TRBJ2-3; D might be TRBD1 or TRBD2, each matching 5 bases. Germline lookup yields CDR1 DFQATT and CDR2 SNEGSKA (reference sequence). This CDR3 region has 14 residues. Deletions cut 3 bases from V and 7 bases from J, with 17 bases between. CDR3 sequence reads: CSARDWAHRNTQYF. The CDR3 nucleotides are TGCAGTGCTAGGGACTGGGCGCACAGGAATACGCAGTATTTT.

This clonotype was seen at least ten times. One end of the junction is discordant with germline, which a read error may explain. The V and J genes are TRBV11-1 and TRBJ2-1; 10 bases match TRBD2. Germline V gene data show CDR1 as SGHAT and CDR2 as FQDESV (reference sequence). CDR3 length: 16 amino acids. In nucleotides, the CDR3 is TGTGCCAGCAGCCTAGCGGGAGTGGCCTCCTACAATGAGCAGTTCTTC. Its protein is CASSLAGVASYNEQFF. The full variable domain, its missing parts supplied by reference TRBV11-1 and TRBJ2-1, is EAEVAQSPRYKITEKSQAVAFWCDPISGHATLYWYRQILGQGPELLVQFQDESVVDDSQLPKDRFSAERLKGVDSTLKIQPAELGDSAMYLCASSLAGVASYNEQFFGPGTRLTVL.

In its sample, this clonotype was seen many times. This rearrangement joins TRBV24-1 to TRBJ2-1, with D possibly matching TRBD1 (5 bases). Germline V gene data show CDR1 as KGHDR and CDR2 as SFDVKD. The V gene lost 4 bases and the J gene lost 3 bases, with 15 bases spanning the gap. This CDR3 comprises 16 residues. The CDR3 DNA reads as TGTGCCACCAGTGACCCGACAGCAAAGGGCTACAATGAGCAGTTCTTC. Residues: CATSDPTAKGYNEQFF.

The chain has TRBV19 and TRBJ2-7; possibly TRBD2 for D (5 bases). Germline V gene lookup returns CDR1 LNHDA and CDR2 SQIVND (reference sequence). The CDR3 has 13 amino acids. The V end lost 6 bases, the J end lost 6 bases, and 15 bases lay between the germline ends. The CDR3 region is CASRPRRSGEQYF. The DNA for the CDR3 is TGTGCCAGTAGGCCCCGGAGGTCCGGCGAGCAGTACTTC.

This clonotype was seen ten or more times. V gene TRBV18 combines with J gene TRBJ2-2, with D tentatively TRBD1 or TRBD2 (5 bases each). With 6 bases removed from V and 5 bases from J, the gap between germline ends came to 13 bases. Germline loops: CDR1 KGHSH, CDR2 LQKENI. This CDR3 region has 14 residues. This chain's CDR3 is CASSMPEGTGELFF. CDR3 sequence (DNA): TGTGCCAGCTCCATGCCCGAGGGGACCGGGGAGCTGTTTTTT.

This clonotype has a handful of counts. The chain combines TRBV6-1 with TRBJ1-2; D uncertain. CDR1 is MNHNS, CDR2 SASEGT, per germline. The V end lost 5 bases, the J end lost 0 bases, and 13 bases lay between the germline ends. The CDR3 spans 15 residues. Here the CDR3 DNA reads TGTGCCAGCAGTCCGAATTTAGTTTCTAACTATGGCTACACCTTC. Its translation is CASSPNLVSNYGYTF.

CDR3 bases: TGTGCCAGCAGTTCCCGAGTGATCGGGGAGCTGTTTTTT. This translates into CASSSRVIGELFF. The chain joins TRBV6-2 or TRBV6-3 to TRBJ2-2; D remains ambiguous. Germline assignment: CDR1 MNHEY and CDR2 SVGEGT. Trimming stripped 4 bases from V and 7 bases from J, with 10 bases between. CDR3 length: 13 residues.

V gene TRBV5-1 combines with J gene TRBJ1-4; D remains unclear. V was clipped by 7 bases and J by 8 bases, with 18 bases between them. Per the germline V gene, CDR1 is SGHRS and CDR2 is YFSETQ. The CDR3 has 14 amino acids. CDR3 in amino acids: CASGPASGGEKLFF. In DNA form, the CDR3 reads TGCGCCAGCGGCCCGGCAAGTGGAGGGGAAAAACTGTTTTTT.